A single sample gave rise to the 9 T cell receptor beta chains below, sequenced in a study of shared clonotypes between healthy human individuals. As defined, naive CD8 cells were CD45RO-negative and positively selected for CCR7, with terminally differentiated effector memory CD45RA+ cells excluded. Sequencing used immunoSEQ multiplex PCR; TCRdb keeps in-frame clones, though not all of them. The profile shows roughly 2.1 million clones, about 93% of them singletons. The sequenced material came from naive CD8+ T cells from PBMCs. The receptors originated from a man between 18 and 29 years old in good health. Some clones in this sample may be carry-over from other donors' samples.

V and J are TRBV27 and TRBJ2-7; TRBD1 matches at 7 bases. Germline V gives CDR1 MNHEY, CDR2 SMNVEV (reference sequence). There are 15 residues in the CDR3. Trimming took 5 bases from V and 2 from J; bases not matched to a gene: 9. CDR3: CASSQQGSLTYEQYF. The CDR3 DNA follows: TGTGCCAGCAGTCAACAGGGGAGCCTAACCTACGAGCAGTACTTC.

The chain joins TRBV27 to TRBJ1-2; TRBD1 matches at 9 bases. V lost 4 bases to trimming and J lost 8 bases; unmatched junction nucleotides: 11. CDR1 MNHEY and CDR2 SMNVEV come from the germline V gene (reference sequence). The CDR3 covers 15 residues. Here the CDR3 DNA reads TGTGCCAGCAGTTCCCTACAGGGGGCGCCCAACGGCTACACCTTC. Its translation: CASSSLQGAPNGYTF.

The rearrangement links TRBV28 to TRBJ2-2; tentative D call: TRBD1 (6 bases). The germline CDR1 and CDR2 sequences are MDHEN and SYDVKM. This CDR3 region has 17 residues. V lost 6 bases, J lost 0 bases, and 17 bases lay in between. In DNA, the CDR3 is TGTGCCAGCAGCCCACCCGGGACACCCCCGAACACCGGGGAGCTGTTTTTT. It specifies CASSPPGTPPNTGELFF. The full variable domain, rest sourced from reference TRBV28 and TRBJ2-2, is DVKVTQSSRYLVKRTGEKVFLECVQDMDHENMFWYRQDPGLGLRLIYFSYDVKMKEKGDIPEGYSVSREKKERFSLILESASTNQTSMYLCASSPPGTPPNTGELFFGEGSRLTVL.

This chain connects TRBV28 to TRBJ2-7, with TRBD2 identical over 9 bases. The germline V gene encodes CDR1 MDHEN and CDR2 SYDVKM. The CDR3 has 16 residues. The V segment lost 7 bases and the J segment 0 bases; nucleotides outside the gene matches: 10. CDR3 nucleotide sequence: TGTGCCAGCATCTCCCAACTAGCGGGTTCCTCCTACGAGCAGTACTTC. Translating it yields CASISQLAGSSYEQYF.

This clone was recorded once. The chain couples TRBV9 to TRBJ2-7, with D possibly being TRBD1 (7 bases). The germline V and J ends were trimmed by 3 bases and 3 bases, with 13 bases remaining between them. Germline assignment: CDR1 SGDLS and CDR2 YYNGEE. The CDR3 covers 14 residues. This CDR3 reads CASSEAGQNYEQYF. The DNA for the CDR3 is TGTGCCAGCAGCGAGGCGGGACAGAACTACGAGCAGTACTTC.

This chain connects TRBV27 to TRBJ2-1; 12 nucleotides line up with TRBD2. Trimming took 5 bases from V and 9 from J; bases not matched to a gene: 17. Germline V CDR1 and CDR2: MNHEY, SMNVEV (reference sequence). There are 18 residues in the CDR3. The DNA for the CDR3 is TGTGCCAGCAGTACGCACTCCCGACTAGCGGGAGTGGCGGCTGAGCAGTTCTTC. This codes for CASSTHSRLAGVAAEQFF.

This chain links TRBV19 with TRBJ2-7, with D perhaps TRBD2 (5 bases). V gave up 8 bases and J gave up 6 bases, with 20 bases separating them. Germline CDR1 and CDR2: LNHDA and SQIVND (reference sequence). The CDR3 has 14 amino acids. The CDR3 region has the DNA TGTGCCAGTGGGCCGGGATCTCGGGCCATCGAGCAGTACTTC. Translated, it gives CASGPGSRAIEQYF.

The chain joins TRBV7-9 to TRBJ2-1, with D tentatively TRBD2 (6 bases). Trimming removed 1 base from V and 0 bases from J, with 10 bases in between. This CDR3 has 16 amino acids. Per the germline V gene, CDR1 is SEHNR and CDR2 is FQNEAQ (reference sequence). CDR3 region: CASSLGAGSSYNEQFF. In DNA form, the CDR3 reads TGTGCCAGCAGCTTAGGGGCGGGGAGCTCCTACAATGAGCAGTTCTTC.

The rearrangement links TRBV11-2 to TRBJ2-1; 8 bases map to TRBD1. This CDR3 has 15 amino acids. V lost 6 bases and J lost 8; bases outside the gene matches: 12. Germline V gives CDR1 SGHAT, CDR2 FQNNGV. CDR3 loop: CASRRRTGNMYEQFF. The CDR3 DNA reads TGTGCCAGCAGACGCCGGACAGGGAATATGTATGAGCAGTTCTTC.